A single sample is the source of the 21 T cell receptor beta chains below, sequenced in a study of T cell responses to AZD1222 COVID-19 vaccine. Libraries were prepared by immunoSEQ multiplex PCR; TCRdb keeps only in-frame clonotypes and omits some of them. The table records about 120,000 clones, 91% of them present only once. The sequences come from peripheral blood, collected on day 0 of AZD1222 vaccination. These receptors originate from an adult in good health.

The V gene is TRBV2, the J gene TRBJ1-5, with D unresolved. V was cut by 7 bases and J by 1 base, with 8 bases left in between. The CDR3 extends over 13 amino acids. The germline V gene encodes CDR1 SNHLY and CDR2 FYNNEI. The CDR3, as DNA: TGTGCCAGCACCCCGAGGAGCAATCAGCCCCAGCATTTT. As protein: CASTPRSNQPQHF.

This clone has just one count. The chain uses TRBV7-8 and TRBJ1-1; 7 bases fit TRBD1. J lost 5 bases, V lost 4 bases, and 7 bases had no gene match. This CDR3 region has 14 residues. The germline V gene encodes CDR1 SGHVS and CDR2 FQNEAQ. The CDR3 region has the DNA TGTGCCAGCAGCTCACAGGGGTTTCGGACTGAAGCTTTCTTT. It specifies CASSSQGFRTEAFF.

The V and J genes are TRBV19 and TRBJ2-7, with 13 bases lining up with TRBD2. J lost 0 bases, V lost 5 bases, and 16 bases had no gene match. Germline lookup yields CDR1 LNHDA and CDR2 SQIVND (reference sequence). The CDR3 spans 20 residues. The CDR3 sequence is CASSARPNSGTSGVSYEQYF. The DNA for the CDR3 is TGTGCCAGTAGTGCGCGCCCCAACTCCGGGACTAGCGGGGTCTCCTACGAGCAGTACTTC.

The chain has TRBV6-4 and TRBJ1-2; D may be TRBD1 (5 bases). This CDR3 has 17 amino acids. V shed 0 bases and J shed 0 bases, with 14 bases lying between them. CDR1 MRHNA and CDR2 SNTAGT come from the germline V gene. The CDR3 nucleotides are TGTGCCAGCAGTGACTCGTTTGGGGGAACGGCTAACTATGGCTACACCTTC. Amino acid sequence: CASSDSFGGTANYGYTF.

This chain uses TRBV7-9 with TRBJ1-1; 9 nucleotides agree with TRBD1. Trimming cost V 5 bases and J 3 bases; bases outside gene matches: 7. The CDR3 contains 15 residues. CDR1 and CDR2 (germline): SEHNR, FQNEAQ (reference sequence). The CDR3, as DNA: TGTGCCAGCAGCCCGGACAGGGGTGGATACACTGAAGCTTTCTTT. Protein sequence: CASSPDRGGYTEAFF. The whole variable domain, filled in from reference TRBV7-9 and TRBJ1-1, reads DTGVSQNPRHKITKRGQNVTFRCDPISEHNRLYWYRQTLGQGPEFLTYFQNEAQLEKSRLLSDRFSAERPKGSFSTLEIQRTEQGDSAMYLCASSPDRGGYTEAFFGQGTRLTVV.

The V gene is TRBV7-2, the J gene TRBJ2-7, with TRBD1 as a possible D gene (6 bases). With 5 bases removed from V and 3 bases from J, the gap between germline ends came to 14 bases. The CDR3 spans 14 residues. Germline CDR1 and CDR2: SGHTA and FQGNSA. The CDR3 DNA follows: TGTGCCAGCAGCCGGGTTGCAGGGGTCTACGAGCAGTACTTC. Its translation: CASSRVAGVYEQYF. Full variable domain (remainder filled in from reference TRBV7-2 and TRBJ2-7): GAGVSQSPSNKVTEKGKDVELRCDPISGHTALYWYRQSLGQGLEFLIYFQGNSAPDKSGLPSDRFSAERTGGSVSTLTIQRTQQEDSAVYLCASSRVAGVYEQYFGPGTRLTVT.

In nucleotides, the CDR3 is TGTGCCTGGGGACAGCCTGGAGCTTTCTTT. It codes for CAWGQPGAFF. V usage is TRBV30 and J usage is TRBJ1-1; perhaps TRBD1 as D (6 bases). The CDR3 loop spans 10 amino acids. V was trimmed by 5 bases and J by 10 bases, leaving 11 bases between them. Germline V gives CDR1 GTSNPN, CDR2 SVGIG (reference sequence).

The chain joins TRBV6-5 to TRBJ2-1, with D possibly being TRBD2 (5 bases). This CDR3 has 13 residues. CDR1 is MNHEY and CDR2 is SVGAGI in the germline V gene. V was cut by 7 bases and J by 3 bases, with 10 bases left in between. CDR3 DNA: TGTGCCAGCATGAGGGTAAACTACAATGAGCAGTTCTTC. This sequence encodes CASMRVNYNEQFF.

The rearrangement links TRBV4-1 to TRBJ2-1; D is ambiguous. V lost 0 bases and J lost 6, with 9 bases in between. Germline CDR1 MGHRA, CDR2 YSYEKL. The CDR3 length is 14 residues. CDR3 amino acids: CASSQDPALNEQFF. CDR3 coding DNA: TGCGCCAGCAGCCAAGACCCTGCCCTCAATGAGCAGTTCTTC.

CDR3 sequence (DNA): TGTGCCACCAGCCGAGGGGCCCGCACTGAAGCTTTCTTT. It codes for CATSRGARTEAFF. This chain joins TRBV24-1 and TRBJ1-1; D perhaps matches TRBD1 (5 bases). Trimming shortened V by 7 bases and J by 4 bases, and 12 bases separated the two germline ends. The CDR3 has 13 residues. The V gene's germline CDR1 is KGHDR and CDR2 SFDVKD.

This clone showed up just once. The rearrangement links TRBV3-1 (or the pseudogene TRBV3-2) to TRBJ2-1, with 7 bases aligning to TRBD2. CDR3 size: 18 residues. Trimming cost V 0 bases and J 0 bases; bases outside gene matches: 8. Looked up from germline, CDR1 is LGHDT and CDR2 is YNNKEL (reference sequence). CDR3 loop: CASSQELLRGSSYNEQFF. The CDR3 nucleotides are TGTGCCAGCAGCCAAGAACTCCTCCGCGGGAGCTCCTACAATGAGCAGTTCTTC.

CDR3 region: CASSDPDRVLYEQYF. The CDR3 DNA follows: TGTGCCAGCAGTGACCCAGACAGGGTCCTCTACGAGCAGTACTTC. This rearrangement joins TRBV2 to TRBJ2-7; 7 bases align to TRBD1. J gave up 3 bases and V 3 bases, and 8 bases lay outside the gene matches. There are 15 residues in the CDR3. Germline lookup yields CDR1 SNHLY and CDR2 FYNNEI.

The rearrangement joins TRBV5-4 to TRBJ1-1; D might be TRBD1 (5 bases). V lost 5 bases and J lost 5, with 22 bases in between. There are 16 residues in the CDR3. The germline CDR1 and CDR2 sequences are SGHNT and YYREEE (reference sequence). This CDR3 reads CASSWGSVGGRTEAFF. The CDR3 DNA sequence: TGTGCCAGCAGTTGGGGATCCGTTGGGGGGAGAACTGAAGCTTTCTTT.

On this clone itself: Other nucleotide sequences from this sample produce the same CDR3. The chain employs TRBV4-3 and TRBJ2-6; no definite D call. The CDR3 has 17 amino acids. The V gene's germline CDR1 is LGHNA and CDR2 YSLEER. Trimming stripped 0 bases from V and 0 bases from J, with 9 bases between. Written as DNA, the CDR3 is TGCGCCAGCAGCCAAGATATCAGGAGCTCTGGGGCCAACGTCCTGACTTTC. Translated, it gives CASSQDIRSSGANVLTF.

The CDR3 DNA sequence: TGCAGTGTCGGGTTTCAAGAGACCCAGTACTTC. Translated, it gives CSVGFQETQYF. This chain uses TRBV29-1 with TRBJ2-5, with D hard to call. Germline V gives CDR1 SQVTM, CDR2 ANQGSEA. This CDR3 region has 11 residues.

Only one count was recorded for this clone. As DNA, the CDR3 is TGCGCCAGCTCAGGAACAGCGGGTAGCGGGAGGGCCTGGTCCTACGAGCAGTACTTC. Its translation is CASSGTAGSGRAWSYEQYF. This rearrangement joins TRBV4-1 to TRBJ2-7; 11 bases map to TRBD2. The V segment lost 8 bases and the J segment 1 base; nucleotides outside the gene matches: 19. The CDR3 is 19 residues long. Germline V gene data show CDR1 as MGHRA and CDR2 as YSYEKL.

CDR3 sequence: CASSAQQNQETQYF. CDR3 in DNA: TGTGCCAGCAGTGCCCAACAGAACCAAGAGACCCAGTACTTC. The chain uses TRBV2 and TRBJ2-5; no definite D call. V was trimmed by 4 bases and J by 0 bases, leaving 9 bases between them. The CDR3 runs to 14 residues. CDR1 is SNHLY and CDR2 is FYNNEI in the germline V gene.

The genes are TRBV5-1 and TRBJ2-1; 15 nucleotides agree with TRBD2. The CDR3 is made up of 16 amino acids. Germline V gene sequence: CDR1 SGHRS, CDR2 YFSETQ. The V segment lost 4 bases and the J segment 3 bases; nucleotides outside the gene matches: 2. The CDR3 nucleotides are TGCGCCAGCAGCGCGGGACTAGCGGGAGGCTACAATGAGCAGTTCTTC. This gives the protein CASSAGLAGGYNEQFF. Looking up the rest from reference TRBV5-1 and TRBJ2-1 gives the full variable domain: KAGVTQTPRYLIKTRGQQVTLSCSPISGHRSVSWYQQTPGQGLQFLFEYFSETQRNKGNFPGRFSGRQFSNSRSEMNVSTLELGDSALYLCASSAGLAGGYNEQFFGPGTRLTVL.

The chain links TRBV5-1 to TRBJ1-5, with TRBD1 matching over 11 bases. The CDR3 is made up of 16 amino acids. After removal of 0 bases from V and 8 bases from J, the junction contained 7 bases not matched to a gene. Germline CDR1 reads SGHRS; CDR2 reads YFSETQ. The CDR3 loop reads CASSLGDRGTGEPQHF. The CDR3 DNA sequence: TGCGCCAGCAGCTTGGGGGACAGGGGGACTGGGGAGCCCCAGCATTTT.

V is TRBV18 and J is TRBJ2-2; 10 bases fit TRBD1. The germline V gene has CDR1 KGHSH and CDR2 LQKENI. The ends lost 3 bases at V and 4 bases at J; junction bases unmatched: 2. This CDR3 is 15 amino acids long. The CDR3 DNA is TGTGCCAGCTCACCCCGGACAGGGGGCACCGGGGAGCTGTTTTTT. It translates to CASSPRTGGTGELFF.

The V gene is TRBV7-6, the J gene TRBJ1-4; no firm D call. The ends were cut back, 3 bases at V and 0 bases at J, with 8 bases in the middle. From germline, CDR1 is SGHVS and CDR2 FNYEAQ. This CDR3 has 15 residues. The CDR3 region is CASSLQPSTNEKLFF. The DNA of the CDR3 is TGTGCCAGCAGCTTGCAGCCCTCAACTAATGAAAAACTGTTTTTT.